Listed below are T cell receptor beta chains from one sample, sequenced in a study of blood T cells in healthy people across ages. TCRdb re-called the 5' RACE reads with MiXCR, one entry per CDR3 protein. The table has approximately 1.5 million distinct CDR3 sequences, approximately 42% seen once; the top ten hold about 3.8%. The sample comprised blood. The receptors stem from a woman aged 18-29 years in good health. CDR3s include the opening cysteine and the closing phenylalanine or tryptophan. D genes are given only for firm matches. Not every row has a clone size; where given, it reads once, few, many or a size class.

>TRBV4-1|TRBJ1-2|-|-|16
CASSQDSKSPGYGYTF
TGCGCCAGCAGCCAAGATAGTAAATCGCCGGGCTATGGCTACACCTTC
>TRBV20-1|TRBJ1-2|TRBD1|-|13
CSAGTALNYGYTF
TGCAGTGCTGGGACAGCGCTTAACTATGGCTACACCTTC
>TRBV11-2|TRBJ1-2|-|few|15
CASSSSPGGAGGYTF
TGTGCCAGCAGCTCAAGCCCGGGGGGTGCCGGTGGCTACACCTTC
>TRBV7-2|TRBJ1-2|TRBD1|many|15
CASSQYPQGNNGYTF
TGTGCCAGCAGCCAATACCCACAGGGGAATAATGGCTACACCTTC
>TRBV6-2/TRBV6-3|TRBJ2-7|TRBD1|-|14
CASAPGTVTYEQYF
TGTGCCAGCGCCCCCGGGACAGTTACCTACGAGCAGTACTTC
>TRBV6-4|TRBJ2-1|-|few|12
CASSHGGNEQFF
TGTGCCAGCAGTCACGGGGGCAATGAGCAGTTCTTC
>TRBV11-2|TRBJ2-3|-|once|15
CASSLDGQGTDTQYF
TGTGCCAGCAGCTTAGATGGGCAGGGGACAGATACGCAGTATTTT
>TRBV7-2|TRBJ2-1|-|-|15
CASSLVTGHYNEQFF
TGTGCCAGCAGCTTAGTTACAGGGCATTACAATGAGCAGTTCTTC
>TRBV5-1|TRBJ1-2|TRBD1|once|15
CASTATGGSSYGYTF
TGCGCCAGCACTGCAACAGGGGGCTCGAGCTATGGCTACACCTTC
>TRBV4-3|TRBJ2-5|-|-|16
CASSDGGMGAMETQYF
TGCGCCAGCAGTGATGGTGGGATGGGGGCTATGGAGACCCAGTACTTC
>TRBV29-1|TRBJ2-1|-|many|11
CSVEGWNEQFF
TGCAGCGTTGAAGGTTGGAATGAGCAGTTCTTC
>TRBV5-1|TRBJ1-2|-|-|12
CASNLLGYGYTF
TGCGCCAGCAACTTGCTCGGCTATGGCTACACCTTC
>TRBV19|TRBJ1-1|TRBD1|-|13
CASSDRGEAEAFF
TGTGCCAGTAGTGACAGGGGGGAGGCTGAAGCTTTCTTT
>TRBV20-1|TRBJ2-1|TRBD2|-|18
CSARGPGLAGFDSYEQFF
TGCAGTGCTAGGGGACCGGGACTAGCGGGATTCGACTCCTACGAGCAGTTCTTC
>TRBV4-2|TRBJ2-5|-|many|14
CASSQVEQQETQYF
TGTGCCAGCAGCCAAGTCGAACAACAAGAGACCCAGTACTTC
>TRBV27|TRBJ2-4|-|-|14
CASSLDFSRNIQYF
TGTGCCAGCAGTTTAGATTTCTCAAGGAACATTCAGTACTTC
>TRBV6-1|TRBJ2-1|TRBD2|-|16
CASSARLAGVGPEQFF
TGTGCCAGCAGTGCCCGACTAGCGGGTGTTGGTCCTGAGCAGTTCTTC
>TRBV20-1|TRBJ2-7|-|few|14
CSARDWQGTYEQYF
TGCAGTGCTAGAGATTGGCAGGGAACCTACGAGCAGTACTTC
>TRBV29-1|TRBJ2-1|-|once|13
CSVAHGTYNEQFF
TGCAGCGTTGCGCACGGGACTTACAATGAGCAGTTCTTC
>TRBV5-4|TRBJ2-1|TRBD1|-|17
CASSPTGTGSEDNEQFF
TGTGCCAGCAGCCCGACCGGGACAGGGAGCGAGGACAATGAGCAGTTCTTC
>TRBV6-1|TRBJ2-1|-|many|15
CASSDQGHGYNEQFF
TGTGCCAGCAGTGACCAGGGTCATGGATACAATGAGCAGTTCTTC
>TRBV7-2|TRBJ1-2|-|-|13
CASSQTGTLGYTF
TGTGCCAGCAGTCAAACCGGGACGTTGGGCTACACCTTC